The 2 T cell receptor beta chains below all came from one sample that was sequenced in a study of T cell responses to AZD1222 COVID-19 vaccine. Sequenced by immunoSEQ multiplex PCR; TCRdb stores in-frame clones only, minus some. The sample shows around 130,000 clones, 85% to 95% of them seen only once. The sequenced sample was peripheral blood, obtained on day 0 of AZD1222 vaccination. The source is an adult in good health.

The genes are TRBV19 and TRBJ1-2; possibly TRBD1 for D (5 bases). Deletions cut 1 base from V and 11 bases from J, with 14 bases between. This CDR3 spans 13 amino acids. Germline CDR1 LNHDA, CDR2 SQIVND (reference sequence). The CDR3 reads CASSIGPGTLYTF. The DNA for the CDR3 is TGTGCCAGTAGTATAGGGCCAGGGACTCTGTACACCTTC.

The CDR3 bases are TGTGCCACCAGCAGAGATCCATACAGGGGTGGAAACACCATATATTTT. Translating gives CATSRDPYRGGNTIYF. The rearrangement uses TRBV15 and TRBJ1-3, with TRBD1 matching 7 bases. The CDR3 runs 16 residues. The germline V gene has CDR1 LNHNV and CDR2 YYDKDF (reference sequence). Trimming took 0 bases from V and 3 from J; bases not matched to a gene: 5.